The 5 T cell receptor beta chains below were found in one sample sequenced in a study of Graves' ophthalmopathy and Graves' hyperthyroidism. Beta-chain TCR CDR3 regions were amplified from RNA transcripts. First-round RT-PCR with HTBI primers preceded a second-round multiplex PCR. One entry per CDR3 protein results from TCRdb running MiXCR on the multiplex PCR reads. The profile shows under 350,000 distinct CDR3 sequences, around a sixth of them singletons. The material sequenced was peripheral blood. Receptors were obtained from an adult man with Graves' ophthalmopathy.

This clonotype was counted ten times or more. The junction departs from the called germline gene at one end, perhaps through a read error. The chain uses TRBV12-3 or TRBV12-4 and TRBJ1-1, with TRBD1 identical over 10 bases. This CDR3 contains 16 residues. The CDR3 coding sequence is TGTGTCAGCAGTCCAGGGACAGGGGCAAGGAACACTGAAGCTTTCTTT. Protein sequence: CVSSPGTGARNTEAFF.

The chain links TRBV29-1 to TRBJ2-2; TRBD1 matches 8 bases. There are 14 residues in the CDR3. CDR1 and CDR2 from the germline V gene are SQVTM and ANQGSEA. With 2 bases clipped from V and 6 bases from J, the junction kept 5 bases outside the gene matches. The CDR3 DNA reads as TGCAGCGTTGAACTCAGGGGGCCGGCCGGGGAGCTGTTTTTT. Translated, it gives CSVELRGPAGELFF.

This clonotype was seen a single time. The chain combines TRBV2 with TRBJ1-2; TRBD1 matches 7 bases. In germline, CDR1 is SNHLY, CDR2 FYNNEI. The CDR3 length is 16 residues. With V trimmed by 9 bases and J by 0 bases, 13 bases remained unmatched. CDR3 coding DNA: TGTGCCAGTCCAGGACAGCAGGGGACAGCTAACTATGGCTACACCTTC. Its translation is CASPGQQGTANYGYTF.

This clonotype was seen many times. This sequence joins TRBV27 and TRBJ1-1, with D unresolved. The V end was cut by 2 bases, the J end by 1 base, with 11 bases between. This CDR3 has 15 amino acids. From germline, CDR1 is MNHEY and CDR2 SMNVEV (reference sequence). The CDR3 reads CASSLLYGENTEAFF. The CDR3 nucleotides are TGTGCCAGCAGTTTACTCTACGGGGAGAACACTGAAGCTTTCTTT.

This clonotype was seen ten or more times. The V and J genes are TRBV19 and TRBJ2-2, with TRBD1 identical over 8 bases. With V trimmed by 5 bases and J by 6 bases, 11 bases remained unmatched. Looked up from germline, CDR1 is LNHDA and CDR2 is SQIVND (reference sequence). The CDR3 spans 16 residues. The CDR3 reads CASSSSGQGIPGELFF. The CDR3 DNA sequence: TGTGCCAGTAGTTCCTCCGGACAGGGAATCCCCGGGGAGCTGTTTTTT.